This T cell receptor beta chain comes out of a study of CD8 T cells in ankylosing spondylitis. As regards this clonotype: The antigen is not known.

Study-wide results and caveats: Before this, some motif variants had been reported in reactive arthritis synovial fluid and blood. Disease-linked clones reportedly concentrated significantly in matched ankylosing spondylitis synovial fluid.

Quantitative molecular-barcoded 5'-RACE generated the TCR beta libraries. In TCRdb, the 5' RACE reads were re-called with MiXCR into one record per CDR3 protein. The sample has approximately 350,000 distinct CDR3 sequences; roughly 22% are singletons. Sequenced sample: blood, either unsorted or a sorted T cell fraction (not recorded which). The receptor comes from a male donor with ankylosing spondylitis or in good health (not recorded which).

The CDR3 sequence: CASSLSGTGLWSQHF. The DNA of the CDR3 is TGTGCCAGCAGTTTAAGCGGGACAGGCTTATGGTCCCAGCATTTT. The chain recombines TRBV12-3 or TRBV12-4 with TRBJ1-5; the match to TRBD1 covers 8 bases. With V trimmed by 2 bases and J by 11 bases, 11 bases remained unmatched. This CDR3 region has 15 residues.